The 20 T cell receptor beta chains below all came from one sample that was sequenced in a study of monozygotic twins with cystic fibrosis. The table came from immunoSEQ multiplex PCR; TCRdb's copy has only in-frame clones and leaves some out. The sample lists approximately 24,000 clones, 80% to 90% occurring once. Sample: blood. These receptors all stem from a woman aged 25-40 years with cystic fibrosis.

The V gene is TRBV30, the J gene TRBJ1-1, with TRBD1 as a possible D gene (6 bases). CDR1 GTSNPN and CDR2 SVGIG come from the germline V gene (reference sequence). The V gene lost 5 bases and the J gene lost 5 bases, with 30 bases spanning the gap. CDR3 length: 18 residues. The CDR3 sequence: CAWVKSHLTGKGETEAFF. The CDR3 DNA sequence: TGTGCCTGGGTAAAGTCCCATCTTACAGGGAAGGGGGAAACTGAAGCTTTCTTT.

The chain uses TRBV19 and TRBJ1-2; unclear D gene. This CDR3 has 10 amino acids. V shed 8 bases and J shed 6 bases, with 7 bases lying between them. In germline, CDR1 is LNHDA, CDR2 SQIVND (reference sequence). The CDR3 sequence: CASGSNGYTF. CDR3 nucleotides: TGTGCCAGTGGGAGCAATGGCTACACCTTC.

This clone came up once. The chain uses TRBV9 and TRBJ2-3, with D possibly TRBD2 on 5 matching bases. The CDR3 has 16 residues. The V end was cut by 0 bases, the J end by 1 base, with 12 bases between. Germline-derived CDR1 and CDR2 are SGDLS and YYNGEE. CDR3 sequence: CASSVATIARTDTQYF. CDR3 nucleotides: TGTGCCAGCAGCGTAGCGACTATCGCTCGCACAGATACGCAGTATTTT.

The CDR3, as DNA: TGTGCCATCAGTGAGTTAACAGTTACCGGGGAGCTGTTTTTT. Protein product: CAISELTVTGELFF. The chain joins TRBV10-3 to TRBJ2-2; no reliable D call. Germline loops: CDR1 ENHRY, CDR2 SYGVKD. The CDR3 has 14 residues. Trimming left V 1 base short and J 5 bases short, with 8 bases between.

V and J are TRBV15 and TRBJ2-1; 9 bases are a match to TRBD1. The length of the CDR3 is 15 residues. Germline CDR1 reads LNHNV; CDR2 reads YYDKDF (reference sequence). Unmatched junction bases numbered 6, after V lost 5 bases and J lost 4 bases. The CDR3 DNA reads TGTGCCACCAGCGAGGGACAGGGTAGGTACAATGAGCAGTTCTTC. It specifies CATSEGQGRYNEQFF.

The V and J genes are TRBV4-3 and TRBJ2-1; D unresolved. The CDR3 has 13 amino acids. Trimming left V 0 bases short and J 7 bases short, with 7 bases between. The germline CDR1 and CDR2 sequences are LGHNA and YSLEER. For the CDR3, the DNA is TGCGCCAGCAGCCAAGAGCCCCGAAATGAGCAGTTCTTC. Its protein product is CASSQEPRNEQFF.

The chain links TRBV19 to TRBJ2-7, with 8 nucleotides matching TRBD1. There are 13 residues in the CDR3. V shed 5 bases, J shed 7 bases, and the junction held 7 bases outside the gene matches. CDR1 LNHDA and CDR2 SQIVND come from the germline V gene (reference sequence). Here the CDR3 reads CASSSGGVWEQYF. The CDR3 coding sequence is TGTGCCAGTAGTTCAGGGGGCGTTTGGGAGCAGTACTTC.

V and J are TRBV4-1 and TRBJ1-2; D perhaps matches TRBD1 (5 bases). V lost 7 bases, J lost 2 bases, and 14 bases lay in between. The CDR3 is 14 amino acids. Germline lookup yields CDR1 MGHRA and CDR2 YSYEKL. The CDR3: CASTREQGNYGYTF. Here the CDR3 DNA reads TGCGCCAGCACCAGGGAGCAGGGAAACTATGGCTACACCTTC.

This clone was recorded once. The rearrangement joins TRBV6-5 to TRBJ1-2, with 7 bases matching TRBD1. Trimming removed 5 bases from V and 8 bases from J; junction bases left unmatched: 14. CDR1 is MNHEY, CDR2 SVGAGI, per germline. There are 15 residues in the CDR3. This CDR3 is CASSAHGSGGNGYTF. The CDR3 bases are TGTGCCAGCAGTGCACACGGATCAGGGGGGAACGGCTACACCTTC.

The J gene is TRBJ2-3, the V gene TRBV2, with 14 bases lining up with TRBD2. CDR1 and CDR2 from the germline V gene are SNHLY and FYNNEI. Germline trimming cut 9 bases from V and 5 bases from J; bases unmatched to any gene: 4. This CDR3 region has 14 residues. CDR3 nucleotide sequence: TGTGCCAGTACCGGGACTAGCGGGGGAGATACGCAGTATTTT. Translated, it gives CASTGTSGGDTQYF.

This rearrangement joins TRBV6-5 to TRBJ2-7, with D perhaps TRBD2 (5 bases). The CDR3 runs to 13 residues. Per the germline V gene, CDR1 is MNHEY and CDR2 is SVGAGI. Trimming shortened V by 6 bases and J by 4 bases, and 13 bases separated the two germline ends. The CDR3 nucleotides are TGTGCCAGCAGCTCTTCGGACTCTTACGAGCAGTACTTC. It is translated as CASSSSDSYEQYF.

V is TRBV19 and J is TRBJ1-6; no clear D gene. Deletions cut 11 bases from V and 5 bases from J, with 13 bases between. The CDR3 consists of 13 residues. Germline V gives CDR1 LNHDA, CDR2 SQIVND (reference sequence). The CDR3 loop reads CASNGMDNSPLHF. The CDR3 bases are TGTGCCTCCAATGGGATGGATAATTCACCCCTCCACTTT.

This chain uses TRBV5-1 with TRBJ2-1, with a weak D call TRBD1 (6 bases). The CDR3 extends over 17 amino acids. CDR1 is SGHRS and CDR2 is YFSETQ in the germline V gene. Trimming removed 2 bases from V and 6 bases from J, with 21 bases in between. The CDR3 reads CASSFGIDRKGINEQFF. The CDR3 nucleotides read TGCGCCAGCAGCTTTGGGATAGACAGGAAAGGTATCAATGAGCAGTTCTTC. Based on the CDR3 plus reference TRBV5-1 and TRBJ2-1, the full variable domain is KAGVTQTPRYLIKTRGQQVTLSCSPISGHRSVSWYQQTPGQGLQFLFEYFSETQRNKGNFPGRFSGRQFSNSRSEMNVSTLELGDSALYLCASSFGIDRKGINEQFFGPGTRLTVL.

The rearrangement joins TRBV5-1 to TRBJ2-2, with D hard to call. The length of the CDR3 is 15 residues. The germline V gene has CDR1 SGHRS and CDR2 YFSETQ. Trimming removed 4 bases from V and 0 bases from J, with 10 bases in between. This CDR3 is CASSRWDANTGELFF. The CDR3, as DNA: TGCGCCAGCAGCCGCTGGGATGCGAACACCGGGGAGCTGTTTTTT.

This chain joins TRBV7-9 and TRBJ1-2, with a possible D match to TRBD1 (5 bases). CDR1 and CDR2 from the germline V gene are SEHNR and FQNEAQ (reference sequence). V was cut by 1 base and J by 6 bases, with 9 bases left in between. CDR3 length: 13 amino acids. DNA of the CDR3: TGTGCCAGCAGCTTAGACCAGGGTCATGGCTACACCTTC. Translated, it gives CASSLDQGHGYTF.

V and J are TRBV29-1 and TRBJ2-1; 8 bases line up with TRBD1. Germline trimming cut 2 bases from V and 10 bases from J; bases unmatched to any gene: 4. CDR3 length: 12 residues. Germline V gene data show CDR1 as SQVTM and CDR2 as ANQGSEA. CDR3 amino acids: CSVETGDREQFF. CDR3 nucleotides: TGCAGCGTTGAAACGGGGGACAGGGAGCAGTTCTTC.

V and J are TRBV18 and TRBJ1-2, with unresolved D. CDR1 KGHSH and CDR2 LQKENI come from the germline V gene. Trimming stripped 3 bases from V and 5 bases from J, with 16 bases between. The CDR3 loop spans 15 amino acids. Here the CDR3 reads CASSPPARTRYGYTF. CDR3 in DNA: TGTGCCAGCTCACCCCCCGCGAGGACGCGGTATGGCTACACCTTC.

This clone showed up just once. The chain is built from TRBV14 and TRBJ1-3; D gene ambiguous. The CDR3 covers 12 residues. The V gene lost 1 base and the J gene lost 7 bases, with 5 bases spanning the gap. Germline-derived CDR1 and CDR2 are SGHDN and FVKESK. CDR3 bases: TGTGCCAGCAGCCAAGTGTCCAACACCATATATTTT. Encoded protein: CASSQVSNTIYF.

The rearrangement joins TRBV7-2 to TRBJ1-2; D might be TRBD1 (6 bases). Trimming stripped 6 bases from V and 6 bases from J, with 14 bases between. Germline V gives CDR1 SGHTA, CDR2 FQGNSA. The CDR3 extends over 13 amino acids. The CDR3 sequence: CASSTGPGDGYTF. CDR3 sequence (DNA): TGTGCCAGCAGTACAGGGCCCGGGGATGGCTACACCTTC.

V is TRBV6-1 and J is TRBJ2-5, with 7 bases that match TRBD1. The CDR3 spans 13 residues. The trim removed 2 bases at V and 5 bases at J, leaving 2 bases unmatched. The V gene's germline CDR1 is MNHNS and CDR2 SASEGT. The CDR3 sequence is CASSELTGETQYF. CDR3 DNA sequence: TGTGCCAGCAGTGAACTGACAGGGGAGACCCAGTACTTC.